One and the same sample provided the 26 T cell receptor beta chains below, sequenced in a study of blood T cell repertoires in COVID-19. Libraries were prepared by immunoSEQ multiplex PCR; TCRdb keeps only in-frame clonotypes and omits some of them. This table holds fewer than 500,000 clones, about 85% found once. Sequenced sample: PBMCs or T cells enriched from blood (not recorded which). The origin of the receptors is a woman aged 18-29 years who had recovered from COVID-19.

The CDR3 loop reads CASSIEWQGDSPLHF. DNA of the CDR3: TGTGCCAGTAGTATAGAATGGCAGGGTGATTCACCCCTCCACTTT. The V gene is TRBV19, the J gene TRBJ1-6; the D gene is possibly TRBD1 (5 bases). Germline assignment: CDR1 LNHDA and CDR2 SQIVND (reference sequence). The V gene lost 0 bases and the J gene lost 8 bases, with 11 bases spanning the gap. There are 15 residues in the CDR3.

In this sample, this clone turned up once. This chain uses TRBV7-8 with TRBJ1-2; D not certain. The CDR3 extends over 14 amino acids. CDR1 is SGHVS, CDR2 FQNEAQ, per germline. V lost 5 bases and J lost 7, with 17 bases in between. The CDR3 DNA is TGTGCCAGCAGCCAAACGACACGATACGGTGGCTACACCTTC. Protein product: CASSQTTRYGGYTF.

The J gene is TRBJ2-5, the V gene TRBV25-1; 8 bases align to TRBD1. Germline CDR1 reads MGHDK; CDR2 reads SYGVNS. The trim removed 8 bases at V and 5 bases at J, leaving 7 bases unmatched. The CDR3 totals 13 residues. CDR3 in amino acids: CASAQGARETQYF. DNA for the CDR3: TGTGCCAGCGCCCAGGGGGCGCGGGAGACCCAGTACTTC.

This clone showed up just once. V usage is TRBV13 and J usage is TRBJ1-1; the D is unclear. Per the germline V gene, CDR1 is PRHDT and CDR2 is FYEKMQ (reference sequence). V lost 3 bases to trimming and J lost 5 bases, with 13 bases between them. The CDR3 contains 14 residues. CDR3 region: CASSFVRGRTEAFF. The CDR3 bases are TGTGCCAGCAGCTTTGTTAGAGGGCGGACTGAAGCTTTCTTT.

The chain recombines TRBV5-1 with TRBJ2-7; TRBD1 agrees at 7 bases. Trimming took 7 bases from V and 2 from J; bases not matched to a gene: 9. The CDR3 runs to 14 residues. Germline CDR1 and CDR2: SGHRS and YFSETQ. This chain's CDR3 is CASGTTGLPYEQYF. The DNA of the CDR3 is TGCGCCAGCGGGACGACAGGGCTACCCTACGAGCAGTACTTC.

V and J are TRBV30 and TRBJ1-2; 9 bases are a match to TRBD1. The germline CDR1 and CDR2 sequences are GTSNPN and SVGIG (reference sequence). The V gene end was trimmed by 8 bases and the J gene end by 8 bases; junction bases not matched to a gene: 9. The CDR3 contains 12 residues. The DNA of the CDR3 is TGTGCCCTGAACAGGGGGCGAGAAGGCTACACCTTC. Translating it yields CALNRGREGYTF. Supplemented by reference TRBV30 and TRBJ1-2, the full variable domain reads SQTIHQWPATLVQPVGSPLSLECTVEGTSNPNLYWYRQAAGRGLQLLFYSVGIGQISSEVPQNLSASRPQDRQFILSSKKLLLSDSGFYLCALNRGREGYTFGSGTRLTVV.

The chain combines TRBV19 with TRBJ1-6; D is uncertain. The CDR3 is 14 residues long. Germline V lookup: CDR1 LNHDA, CDR2 SQIVND (reference sequence). The V end was cut by 3 bases, the J end by 7 bases, with 10 bases between. The CDR3 DNA follows: TGTGCCAGTAGTATGGGCACGTACAATTCACCCCTCCACTTT. Protein sequence: CASSMGTYNSPLHF.

The V call is TRBV4-1, the J call TRBJ2-1, with D uncertain. CDR3 length: 16 amino acids. V shed 1 base and J shed 0 bases, with 10 bases lying between them. Germline values: CDR1 MGHRA, CDR2 YSYEKL. The CDR3 region has the DNA TGCGCCAGCAGCCAAGGAGTCGGTATCTCCTACAATGAGCAGTTCTTC. Protein product: CASSQGVGISYNEQFF.

CDR3 protein: CAWSSIERGMGTEAFF. The CDR3 region has the DNA TGTGCCTGGAGTTCTATCGAGAGGGGGATGGGGACTGAAGCTTTCTTT. The V call is TRBV30, the J call TRBJ1-1; TRBD1 is a possible D gene (6 bases). The length of the CDR3 is 16 residues. The germline V gene encodes CDR1 GTSNPN and CDR2 SVGIG (reference sequence). Trimming left V 2 bases short and J 5 bases short, with 21 bases between.

The rearrangement joins TRBV19 to TRBJ2-1; 10 bases align to TRBD2. The V and J ends lost 7 bases and 7 bases, in that order; junction bases with no gene match: 7. Germline CDR1 reads LNHDA; CDR2 reads SQIVND (reference sequence). CDR3 length: 14 residues. The CDR3 loop is CASTGAGGRNEQFF. The CDR3 DNA sequence: TGTGCCAGTACAGGAGCGGGGGGGAGGAATGAGCAGTTCTTC.

This clone has more than one count but fewer than ten. J is TRBJ1-4 and V is TRBV5-4, with D perhaps TRBD1 (6 bases). The CDR3 is 14 amino acids. Germline V CDR1 and CDR2: SGHNT, YYREEE (reference sequence). Trimming stripped 4 bases from V and 4 bases from J, with 11 bases between. CDR3 region: CASSPGVGNEKLFF. In DNA, the CDR3 is TGTGCCAGCAGCCCAGGGGTCGGTAATGAAAAACTGTTTTTT.

This chain connects TRBV27 to TRBJ2-7; 8 nucleotides align to TRBD1. CDR3 size: 16 residues. The V gene end was trimmed by 5 bases and the J gene end by 7 bases; junction bases not matched to a gene: 16. Per germline, CDR1 MNHEY and CDR2 SMNVEV (reference sequence). CDR3 DNA sequence: TGTGCCAGCAGTCAAGCCAGGGGGCAAACCATGGGAGAGCAGTACTTC. Its translation is CASSQARGQTMGEQYF.

The chain is built from TRBV7-2 and TRBJ2-1, with D tentatively TRBD2 (6 bases). Germline CDR1 reads SGHTA; CDR2 reads FQGNSA. Trimming took 2 bases from V and 11 from J, leaving 16 bases between them. This CDR3 region has 14 residues. The CDR3 nucleotides read TGTGCCAGCAGCTTACCACACATAGGGACTCAGCAGTTCTTC. Its translation is CASSLPHIGTQQFF.

The chain couples TRBV5-1 to TRBJ1-4, with a weak D call TRBD1 (5 bases). CDR3 size: 13 residues. With 6 bases removed from V and 14 bases from J, the gap between germline ends came to 20 bases. Germline lookup yields CDR1 SGHRS and CDR2 YFSETQ. The CDR3 sequence: CASTDEVGLGLFF. As DNA, the CDR3 is TGCGCCAGCACCGACGAGGTGGGGCTGGGGCTGTTTTTT.

This rearrangement joins TRBV30 to TRBJ2-5; the D gene is possibly TRBD1 (6 bases). Germline V gene lookup returns CDR1 GTSNPN and CDR2 SVGIG (reference sequence). The V gene lost 2 bases and the J gene lost 1 base, with 8 bases spanning the gap. The length of the CDR3 is 13 residues. In DNA, the CDR3 is TGTGCCTGGAGTCAGGGGTTCCAAGAGACCCAGTACTTC. Translated: CAWSQGFQETQYF.

The rearrangement joins TRBV5-3 to TRBJ1-1; the match to TRBD1 covers 10 bases. TRBV5-3 is labeled an ORF, and its function is uncertain. The CDR3 contains 16 residues. Unmatched junction bases numbered 5, after V lost 0 bases and J lost 3 bases. Here the CDR3 reads CARSLGTGGEDTEAFF. CDR3 bases: TGTGCCAGAAGCTTGGGGACAGGGGGGGAGGACACTGAAGCTTTCTTT.

The chain employs TRBV2 and TRBJ1-1; 8 bases fit TRBD1. Germline V gene sequence: CDR1 SNHLY, CDR2 FYNNEI. With 4 bases clipped from V and 8 bases from J, the junction kept 6 bases outside the gene matches. This CDR3 comprises 13 residues. CDR3 amino acids: CASSGQGRAEAFF. The CDR3 DNA reads as TGTGCCAGCAGTGGACAGGGGAGGGCGGAAGCTTTCTTT.

V usage is TRBV19 and J usage is TRBJ2-4, with TRBD2 matching over 12 bases. J gave up 0 bases and V 5 bases, and 17 bases lay outside the gene matches. CDR3 length: 21 amino acids. Germline CDR1 is LNHDA and CDR2 is SQIVND (reference sequence). CDR3 nucleotides: TGTGCCAGTAGTCCGCGGATCCGACTAGCGGGGGCCATGGTAGCCAAAAACATTCAGTACTTC. This encodes CASSPRIRLAGAMVAKNIQYF.

The chain is built from TRBV7-2 and TRBJ2-7, with 13 bases identical to TRBD2. CDR1 and CDR2 (germline): SGHTA, FQGNSA. Unmatched junction bases numbered 6, after V lost 3 bases and J lost 4 bases. CDR3 length: 16 amino acids. For the CDR3, the DNA is TGTGCCAGCAGCTTTGGGACTAGCGGGGTGGGGTACGAGCAGTACTTC. Encoded protein: CASSFGTSGVGYEQYF.

The chain uses TRBV6-2 or TRBV6-3 and TRBJ1-5; 7 nucleotides align to TRBD1. The ends lost 3 bases at V and 6 bases at J; junction bases unmatched: 8. Germline V lookup: CDR1 MNHEY, CDR2 SVGEGT. The length of the CDR3 is 15 residues. The CDR3 is CASSYLSSGGQPQHF. The CDR3 DNA reads TGTGCCAGCAGTTATCTCAGCTCAGGGGGTCAGCCCCAGCATTTT.

The chain has TRBV6-5 and TRBJ1-1, with TRBD1 matching over 9 bases. Germline V gene lookup returns CDR1 MNHEY and CDR2 SVGAGI. The CDR3 length is 13 residues. V trimming: 5 bases; J trimming: 7 bases; junction bases outside the gene matches: 5. CDR3 coding DNA: TGTGCCAGCAGTCTACAGGGGGCTTTTGAAGCTTTCTTT. The encoded protein is CASSLQGAFEAFF.

The chain links TRBV18 to TRBJ2-7; the match to TRBD2 covers 15 bases. After removal of 3 bases from V and 2 bases from J, the junction contained 5 bases not matched to a gene. CDR1 KGHSH and CDR2 LQKENI come from the germline V gene. The CDR3 length is 17 residues. In DNA form, the CDR3 reads TGTGCCAGCTCACCGGGGACTAGCGGGGGGATGGCCTACGAGCAGTACTTC. Its protein product is CASSPGTSGGMAYEQYF.

This rearrangement joins TRBV19 to TRBJ1-6; D possibly corresponds to TRBD1 (6 bases). The length of the CDR3 is 14 residues. Germline V CDR1 and CDR2: LNHDA, SQIVND (reference sequence). Trimming took off 3 bases at V and 8 bases at J, with 11 bases between the two ends. CDR3 nucleotides: TGTGCCAGTAGTATTACAGGGCCGTATTCACCCCTCCACTTT. The encoded protein is CASSITGPYSPLHF.

This sequence joins TRBV6-4 and TRBJ1-1; D remains unclear. V was clipped by 7 bases and J by 1 base, with 10 bases between them. The length of the CDR3 is 13 residues. The germline V gene has CDR1 MRHNA and CDR2 SNTAGT. The CDR3 DNA follows: TGTGCCAGCATCCGACCGGGGAACACTGAAGCTTTCTTT. Its protein product is CASIRPGNTEAFF.

This chain links TRBV2 with TRBJ1-2, with D possibly matching TRBD1 (5 bases). The germline V and J ends were trimmed by 3 bases and 7 bases, with 12 bases remaining between them. The CDR3 covers 13 residues. Per the germline V gene, CDR1 is SNHLY and CDR2 is FYNNEI. In DNA, the CDR3 is TGTGCCAGCAGTGATTCCGGGGGTCGTGGCTACACCTTC. It is translated as CASSDSGGRGYTF.

The rearrangement joins TRBV2 to TRBJ1-2; 7 bases match TRBD1. The CDR3 totals 14 residues. J lost 4 bases, V lost 6 bases, and 8 bases had no gene match. Germline V lookup: CDR1 SNHLY, CDR2 FYNNEI. CDR3 loop: CASRRDSQAYGYTF. CDR3 sequence (DNA): TGTGCCAGCAGGCGGGACAGCCAAGCCTATGGCTACACCTTC.